The 31 T cell receptor beta chains reported below all come from one sample, sequenced in a study of OX40 agonist ivuxolimab in advanced cancers. Only in-frame clones appear in the TCRdb table, and some are missing; sequencing was by immunoSEQ multiplex PCR. Of about 40,000 clones listed, 70% to 90% are singletons. The material sequenced was CD4+ or CD8+ T cells sorted from blood, taken in a trial of the OX40 agonist ivuxolimab. The origin of the receptors is an adult with an advanced solid tumor such as melanoma, head and neck, liver or kidney cancer.

This CDR3 is CASSEQGENQPQHF. In DNA form, the CDR3 reads TGTGCCAGCAGTGAGCAGGGCGAGAATCAGCCCCAGCATTTT. The chain combines TRBV6-5 with TRBJ1-5, with D tentatively TRBD1 (5 bases). V lost 5 bases and J 4 bases, leaving 12 bases between the germline ends. The CDR3 sequence is 14 residues long. In germline, CDR1 is MNHEY, CDR2 SVGAGI.

The rearrangement uses TRBV19 and TRBJ1-2; D might be TRBD1 (5 bases). Trimming stripped 5 bases from V and 2 bases from J, with 12 bases between. This CDR3 contains 14 residues. The germline V gene has CDR1 LNHDA and CDR2 SQIVND (reference sequence). The CDR3, as DNA: TGTGCCAGTAGTTCACAGGAACTAAACTATGGCTACACCTTC. Encoded protein: CASSSQELNYGYTF. The full variable domain, rest sourced from reference TRBV19 and TRBJ1-2, is DGGITQSPKYLFRKEGQNVTLSCEQNLNHDAMYWYRQDPGQGLRLIYYSQIVNDFQKGDIAEGYSVSREKKESFPLTVTSAQKNPTAFYLCASSSQELNYGYTFGSGTRLTVV.

This chain links TRBV6-1 with TRBJ1-2; no definite D call. Germline-derived CDR1 and CDR2 are MNHNS and SASEGT. There are 14 residues in the CDR3. The V gene lost 1 base and the J gene lost 8 bases, with 14 bases spanning the gap. The CDR3, as DNA: TGTGCCAGCAGTGAAGATGTAAGGGCTAGAGGCTACACCTTC. Translated, it gives CASSEDVRARGYTF.

The chain is built from TRBV30 and TRBJ2-2; D remains ambiguous. V lost 2 bases to trimming and J lost 6 bases, with 4 bases between them. Germline CDR1 GTSNPN, CDR2 SVGIG (reference sequence). CDR3 size: 11 residues. The CDR3 bases are TGTGCCTGGAGTAATCCCGGGGAGCTGTTTTTT. The encoded protein is CAWSNPGELFF.

The chain joins TRBV12-5 to TRBJ2-3, with 7 bases lining up with TRBD2. Losses at the gene ends were 4 bases for V and 2 bases for J; bases not matched to a gene: 6. From germline, CDR1 is LGHNT and CDR2 FRNRAP. This CDR3 contains 15 residues. Here the CDR3 reads CASGSREGNTDTQYF. In nucleotides, the CDR3 is TGTGCTAGTGGTTCAAGGGAGGGGAACACAGATACGCAGTATTTT.

CDR3 bases: TGTGCTAGTGGTTCCCCGACCGGGACTAGCCTCTACAATGAGCAGTTCTTC. Translating gives CASGSPTGTSLYNEQFF. The rearrangement uses TRBV12-5 and TRBJ2-1, with TRBD2 matching over 9 bases. CDR1 is LGHNT and CDR2 is FRNRAP in the germline V gene. Losses at the gene ends were 4 bases for V and 3 bases for J; bases not matched to a gene: 10. CDR3 size: 17 residues.

This clone was found a few times. J is TRBJ2-7 and V is TRBV11-2; no definite D call. This CDR3 has 12 residues. V lost 0 bases, J lost 12 bases, and 12 bases lay in between. Germline V gene sequence: CDR1 SGHAT, CDR2 FQNNGV. CDR3 sequence (DNA): TGTGCCAGCAGCTTAGATAGGCTTAGGCGGTACTTC. It translates to CASSLDRLRRYF. Full variable domain (rest looked up from reference TRBV11-2 and TRBJ2-7): EAGVAQSPRYKIIEKRQSVAFWCNPISGHATLYWYQQILGQGPKLLIQFQNNGVVDDSQLPKDRFSAERLKGVDSTLKIQPAKLEDSAVYLCASSLDRLRRYFGPGTRLTVT.

The chain uses TRBV30 and TRBJ1-2; tentatively, D is TRBD1 (6 bases). The germline CDR1 and CDR2 sequences are GTSNPN and SVGIG (reference sequence). The V end lost 8 bases, the J end lost 3 bases, and 10 bases lay between the germline ends. The CDR3 covers 11 residues. This chain's CDR3 is CAGDTDYGYTF. In DNA, the CDR3 is TGTGCCGGGGACACGGACTATGGCTACACCTTC. Looking up the rest from reference TRBV30 and TRBJ1-2 gives the full variable domain: SQTIHQWPATLVQPVGSPLSLECTVEGTSNPNLYWYRQAAGRGLQLLFYSVGIGQISSEVPQNLSASRPQDRQFILSSKKLLLSDSGFYLCAGDTDYGYTFGSGTRLTVV.

The chain recombines TRBV6-6 with TRBJ2-7; D possibly corresponds to TRBD1 (5 bases). The germline V and J ends were trimmed by 4 bases and 6 bases, with 13 bases remaining between them. In germline, CDR1 is MNHNY, CDR2 SVGAGI (reference sequence). The CDR3 has 13 amino acids. The CDR3 protein is CASSSQVGIEQYF. CDR3 DNA: TGTGCCAGCAGTTCACAGGTGGGGATCGAGCAGTACTTC.

This chain uses TRBV5-6 with TRBJ1-6, with a possible D match to TRBD1 (5 bases). V lost 5 bases to trimming and J lost 10 bases, with 13 bases between them. The CDR3 is made up of 13 amino acids. CDR1 is SGHDT, CDR2 YYEEEE, per germline. CDR3 coding DNA: TGTGCCAGCAGTCGCAGGGTGGGATCACCCCTCCACTTT. Its protein product is CASSRRVGSPLHF.

The V and J genes are TRBV6-4 and TRBJ2-7; D is perhaps TRBD1 (6 bases). The CDR3 has 15 residues. With 4 bases removed from V and 1 base from J, the gap between germline ends came to 14 bases. Germline V gene lookup returns CDR1 MRHNA and CDR2 SNTAGT. CDR3 sequence (DNA): TGTGCCAGCAGTGCGGAGCAGGGGAGTTCCTACGAGCAGTACTTC. The encoded protein is CASSAEQGSSYEQYF.

V and J are TRBV7-9 and TRBJ1-6; 10 bases align to TRBD1. The CDR3 is 16 residues long. Germline lookup yields CDR1 SEHNR and CDR2 FQNEAQ (reference sequence). V dropped 2 bases and J dropped 5; count of bases not matched to a gene: 3. CDR3 nucleotide sequence: TGTGCCAGCAGCTTACAAGGGACAGGGGATAATTCACCCCTCCACTTT. Translated, it gives CASSLQGTGDNSPLHF.

The CDR3 coding sequence is TGTGCCAGCAGCTTACTAAACACTTTGAGTAACACCGGGGAGCTGTTTTTT. It codes for CASSLLNTLSNTGELFF. This rearrangement joins TRBV7-2 to TRBJ2-2; no firm D call. Germline loops: CDR1 SGHTA, CDR2 FQGNSA. CDR3 length equals 17 residues. The V end lost 2 bases, the J end lost 2 bases, and 15 bases lay between the germline ends.

The chain links TRBV28 to TRBJ1-1; D is uncertain. Germline values: CDR1 MDHEN, CDR2 SYDVKM. The CDR3 sequence is 15 residues long. Trimming stripped 4 bases from V and 5 bases from J, with 17 bases between. The CDR3 sequence: CASSSSGLGRTEAFF. Here the CDR3 DNA reads TGTGCCAGCAGTTCTTCCGGGTTGGGGAGGACTGAAGCTTTCTTT.

Concerning this clone itself: A far larger clone is only one base removed, so a read error is likely. The V call is TRBV7-7, the J call TRBJ2-7; no definite D call. This CDR3 comprises 15 residues. The V gene's germline CDR1 is SSHAT and CDR2 FNYEAQ (reference sequence). The DNA of the CDR3 is TGTGCTAGCAGCTTAGCCCCGGGCAGTACCTACGAGCAGTGCTTC. This translates into CASSLAPGSTYEQCF. The complete variable domain, with remaining parts taken from reference TRBV7-7 and TRBJ2-7, reads GAGVSQSPRYKVTKRGQDVTLRCDPISSHATLYWYQQALGQGPEFLTYFNYEAQPDKSGLPSDRFSAERPEGSISTLTIQRTEQRDSAMYRCASSLAPGSTYEQCFGPGTRLTVT.

The chain uses TRBV19 and TRBJ2-3; TRBD2 matches at 11 bases. Per the germline V gene, CDR1 is LNHDA and CDR2 is SQIVND (reference sequence). The CDR3 runs to 15 residues. V dropped 6 bases and J dropped 7; count of bases not matched to a gene: 9. CDR3 bases: TGTGCCAGTAGGGCCATAGCGGGGGGGACGAATACGCAGTATTTT. Translated, it gives CASRAIAGGTNTQYF.

The rearrangement uses TRBV7-8 and TRBJ2-2; 9 bases align to TRBD1. V was clipped by 7 bases and J by 2 bases; unmatched bases: 8. The CDR3 consists of 16 residues. The germline V gene encodes CDR1 SGHVS and CDR2 FQNEAQ. CDR3 sequence: CASKSGQGPNTGELFF. In DNA, the CDR3 is TGTGCCAGCAAATCTGGACAGGGGCCAAACACCGGGGAGCTGTTTTTT.

Remarks on this clone: The same CDR3 can be traced to other DNA sequences in this sample. As DNA, the CDR3 is TGTGCCAGCAGCGTAGATCCAGGAGGCAGGGGGTCCCTCCACTTT. Its protein is CASSVDPGGRGSLHF. The V gene is TRBV9, the J gene TRBJ1-6, with 7 bases that match TRBD1. Looked up from germline, CDR1 is SGDLS and CDR2 is YYNGEE. This CDR3 region has 15 residues. After removal of 0 bases from V and 14 bases from J, the junction contained 11 bases not matched to a gene.

This chain connects TRBV11-2 to TRBJ1-1; no clear D gene. The CDR3 is 13 residues long. Germline values: CDR1 SGHAT, CDR2 FQNNGV. With 0 bases removed from V and 0 bases from J, the gap between germline ends came to 2 bases. The CDR3 protein is CASSLDMNTEAFF. The DNA of the CDR3 is TGTGCCAGCAGCTTAGATATGAACACTGAAGCTTTCTTT.

The V and J genes are TRBV6-5 and TRBJ2-7; no clear D gene. The CDR3 length is 16 residues. Germline-derived CDR1 and CDR2 are MNHEY and SVGAGI. The ends were cut back, 0 bases at V and 0 bases at J, with 12 bases in the middle. The CDR3, as DNA: TGTGCCAGCAGTTACTCATACAGAACGAGCTCCTACGAGCAGTACTTC. Translating it yields CASSYSYRTSSYEQYF.

This clone turned up a few times. V gene TRBV6-6 combines with J gene TRBJ2-1; 7 bases are shared with TRBD2. Per the germline V gene, CDR1 is MNHNY and CDR2 is SVGAGI (reference sequence). The CDR3 is made up of 13 amino acids. The V and J ends lost 4 bases and 5 bases, in that order; junction bases with no gene match: 2. In DNA, the CDR3 is TGTGCCAGCAGTTCGGGACTACACAATGAGCAGTTCTTC. It yields the protein CASSSGLHNEQFF.

The chain links TRBV2 to TRBJ2-2; TRBD1 might be the D (6 bases). The V gene's germline CDR1 is SNHLY and CDR2 FYNNEI. CDR3 size: 14 residues. Deletions cut 6 bases from V and 1 base from J, with 9 bases between. The CDR3 DNA is TGTGCCAGCAGCAAACAGGGGAACACCGGGGAGCTGTTTTTT. It translates to CASSKQGNTGELFF.

The chain links TRBV30 to TRBJ1-6; tentatively, D is TRBD1 (6 bases). Deletions cut 3 bases from V and 7 bases from J, with 19 bases between. CDR3 length: 16 amino acids. CDR1 and CDR2 (germline): GTSNPN, SVGIG (reference sequence). CDR3 residues: CAWSIGGGGSNSPLHF. CDR3 sequence (DNA): TGTGCCTGGAGCATTGGGGGCGGGGGTAGCAATTCACCCCTCCACTTT.

This clone was picked up one time. The chain couples TRBV27 to TRBJ2-2; a weak D match, TRBD2 (5 bases). CDR3 size: 15 residues. The V gene lost 6 bases and the J gene lost 4 bases, with 15 bases spanning the gap. Germline V gene lookup returns CDR1 MNHEY and CDR2 SMNVEV (reference sequence). The chain's CDR3 is CASRPRPEGTGELFF. The DNA for the CDR3 is TGTGCCAGCAGACCCCGCCCAGAGGGCACCGGGGAGCTGTTTTTT.

The CDR3 spells CASQGGFSGANVLTF. DNA of the CDR3: TGTGCCAGCCAAGGCGGGTTCTCTGGGGCCAACGTCCTGACTTTC. The V gene is TRBV19, the J gene TRBJ2-6; TRBD2 might be the D (5 bases). The length of the CDR3 is 15 residues. Trimming removed 9 bases at V and 0 bases at J, with 12 bases between. In germline, CDR1 is LNHDA, CDR2 SQIVND (reference sequence). The full variable domain, rest sourced from reference TRBV19 and TRBJ2-6, is DGGITQSPKYLFRKEGQNVTLSCEQNLNHDAMYWYRQDPGQGLRLIYYSQIVNDFQKGDIAEGYSVSREKKESFPLTVTSAQKNPTAFYLCASQGGFSGANVLTFGAGSRLTVL.

This chain connects TRBV18 to TRBJ1-3; TRBD1 matches 10 bases. Germline trimming cut 5 bases from V and 2 bases from J; bases unmatched to any gene: 6. The CDR3 runs to 16 residues. Germline CDR1 is KGHSH and CDR2 is LQKENI. The DNA of the CDR3 is TGTGCCAGCTCAAGCCCGGGACAGGGGACTGGAAACACCATATATTTT. This translates into CASSSPGQGTGNTIYF.

The gene calls are TRBV11-2 and TRBJ2-3; 8 bases line up with TRBD2. J was trimmed by 7 bases and V by 5 bases; bases with no gene match: 14. Germline assignment: CDR1 SGHAT and CDR2 FQNNGV. CDR3 length: 16 residues. As DNA, the CDR3 is TGTGCCAGCAGCGTCGTAGCGGGGAGTTCCCTTAATACGCAGTATTTT. Residues: CASSVVAGSSLNTQYF.

V gene TRBV5-1 combines with J gene TRBJ2-5; D unresolved. V was pared by 0 bases and J by 2 bases, with 8 bases between. The CDR3 is made up of 14 amino acids. Germline CDR1 reads SGHRS; CDR2 reads YFSETQ. Here the CDR3 DNA reads TGCGCCAGCAGCTTGGCGGTCCAGCAAGAGACCCAGTACTTC. Translation gives CASSLAVQQETQYF.

This chain uses TRBV7-3 with TRBJ2-1; a weak D match, TRBD2 (6 bases). This CDR3 has 15 amino acids. The germline V and J ends were trimmed by 4 bases and 8 bases, with 18 bases remaining between them. CDR1 is SGHTA and CDR2 is FQGTGA in the germline V gene. The DNA of the CDR3 is TGTGCCAGCAGCTACTCGGGGGAAACAGTTGATGAGCAGTTCTTC. Its protein is CASSYSGETVDEQFF.

The chain is built from TRBV5-1 and TRBJ2-1; TRBD1 matches at 10 bases. Germline V gene lookup returns CDR1 SGHRS and CDR2 YFSETQ. V gave up 4 bases and J gave up 7 bases; unmatched junction bases: 8. The CDR3 is 15 residues long. The CDR3 loop is CASSPGDRGDNEQFF. CDR3 nucleotide sequence: TGCGCCAGCAGCCCCGGGGACAGGGGCGATAATGAGCAGTTCTTC.

The J gene is TRBJ1-1, the V gene TRBV19; 9 nucleotides align to TRBD1. V was clipped by 7 bases and J by 12 bases; unmatched bases: 12. CDR1 and CDR2 from the germline V gene are LNHDA and SQIVND (reference sequence). This CDR3 region has 13 residues. Here the CDR3 reads CASNARDRDVSFF. CDR3 bases: TGTGCCAGTAATGCCCGGGACAGGGATGTCTCTTTCTTT.